This TCR beta chain was retrieved from a study of cytomegalovirus exposure and HLA in healthy donors. Details on this clone: Its antigen is unknown.

General observations from the study: Later work found most CMV-associated TCR beta chains apparently HLA-restricted.

60 Vbeta and 13 Jbeta primers were used in PCR. This table comes from immunoSEQ multiplex PCR, and its TCRdb copy is limited to in-frame clones, with some not included. In the table there are approximately 90,000 clones, around 73% of which are singletons. Germline-derived CDR1 and CDR2 are SEHNR and FQNEAQ (reference sequence). V lost 5 bases and J lost 5; bases outside the gene matches: 6. The CDR3 consists of 14 residues. Sequencing was done on a sample of PBMCs. The rearrangement links TRBV7-9 to TRBJ1-5; 7 bases agree with TRBD1. This TCR was sampled from a middle-aged man in good health and CMV-seronegative. The chain's CDR3 is CASSLEGAYQPQHF. CDR3 DNA: TGTGCCAGCAGCCTAGAGGGGGCCTATCAGCCCCAGCATTTT.